One sample yielded the 12 T cell receptor beta chains listed below, sequenced in a study of a mutant IDH1 vaccine in newly diagnosed glioma. Their recognized antigens are unknown. The time point is: week 11, during vaccination. The vaccine gave 300 ug of a 20-mer mutant IDH1 peptide subcutaneously per dose. The data were produced by immunoSEQ multiplex PCR, yet TCRdb's version contains in-frame clones alone and is incomplete. The sample yields some 52,000 clones, 90% to 95% seen once. The sequencing used PBMCs, collected from a glioma patient whose treatment included an IDH1 peptide vaccine. Receptor source: a man aged 50 to 60 with glioma.

The chain combines TRBV19 with TRBJ2-5; 8 nucleotides agree with TRBD2. The CDR3 covers 16 residues. V dropped 5 bases and J dropped 5; count of bases not matched to a gene: 13. Per the germline V gene, CDR1 is LNHDA and CDR2 is SQIVND (reference sequence). The CDR3 coding sequence is TGTGCCAGTAGTCTAAGATCCGGGGGGGCCCTGGAGACCCAGTACTTC. Translation gives CASSLRSGGALETQYF.

This clone was seen only a few times. This chain uses TRBV19 with TRBJ1-2; 9 bases fit TRBD1. CDR1 and CDR2 (germline): LNHDA, SQIVND (reference sequence). The CDR3 runs to 10 residues. Losses at the gene ends were 8 bases for V and 8 bases for J; bases not matched to a gene: 0. The CDR3 spells CASGTGGYTF. CDR3 bases: TGTGCCAGTGGGACAGGGGGCTACACCTTC.

This chain connects TRBV9 to TRBJ2-3; tentative D call: TRBD1 (6 bases). The germline CDR1 and CDR2 sequences are SGDLS and YYNGEE. V shed 3 bases and J shed 4 bases, with 9 bases lying between them. The CDR3 consists of 13 residues. The CDR3 DNA is TGTGCCAGCAGCGGGGGGCGTGCAGATACGCAGTATTTT. Translating it yields CASSGGRADTQYF.

The rearrangement links TRBV10-3 to TRBJ2-7; 8 nucleotides agree with TRBD1. Germline CDR1 ENHRY, CDR2 SYGVKD. This CDR3 comprises 15 residues. Germline trimming cut 6 bases from V and 2 bases from J; bases unmatched to any gene: 9. The CDR3 region is CAIRPGQASTYEQYF. The CDR3 bases are TGTGCCATCAGGCCGGGACAGGCTTCAACCTACGAGCAGTACTTC.

The J gene is TRBJ1-1, the V gene TRBV14, with D hard to call. The V gene lost 4 bases and the J gene lost 4 bases, with 13 bases spanning the gap. The CDR3 is 14 residues long. Germline V gives CDR1 SGHDN, CDR2 FVKESK. The CDR3 sequence: CASSPLISGTEAFF. In DNA form, the CDR3 reads TGTGCCAGCAGCCCCCTAATAAGCGGCACTGAAGCTTTCTTT.

This chain connects TRBV7-2 to TRBJ1-5; 8 nucleotides agree with TRBD1. The V segment lost 3 bases and the J segment 11 bases; nucleotides outside the gene matches: 3. The CDR3 is 12 residues long. Per the germline V gene, CDR1 is SGHTA and CDR2 is FQGNSA. The CDR3, as DNA: TGTGCCAGCAGCTTTAGGGACAGGTCCCAGCATTTT. Translation: CASSFRDRSQHF.

The chain uses TRBV6-1 and TRBJ2-3; D remains ambiguous. The ends were cut back, 6 bases at V and 1 base at J, with 2 bases in the middle. CDR3 length equals 11 residues. The germline V gene encodes CDR1 MNHNS and CDR2 SASEGT. The CDR3 nucleotides are TGTGCCAGCAGCCGCACAGATACGCAGTATTTT. Amino acids: CASSRTDTQYF.

The rearrangement joins TRBV18 to TRBJ2-7; a possible D gene is TRBD2 (6 bases). The V gene lost 3 bases and the J gene lost 4 bases, with 16 bases spanning the gap. CDR3 size: 15 residues. The V gene's germline CDR1 is KGHSH and CDR2 LQKENI. The CDR3 DNA follows: TGTGCCAGCTCACCGAAAGCGGGCATGGGATACGAGCAGTACTTC. This translates into CASSPKAGMGYEQYF.

The V gene is TRBV27, the J gene TRBJ2-1, with a tentative D call TRBD1 (5 bases). The V end lost 4 bases, the J end lost 2 bases, and 9 bases lay between the germline ends. The CDR3 length is 14 residues. The germline gives CDR1 MNHEY, CDR2 SMNVEV (reference sequence). CDR3 in DNA: TGTGCCAGCAGTTCCCAGGGCGCCTACAATGAGCAGTTCTTC. Protein product: CASSSQGAYNEQFF.

The rearrangement uses TRBV30 and TRBJ2-5; the match to TRBD1 covers 8 bases. V lost 3 bases, J lost 3 bases, and 6 bases stayed unmatched. The CDR3 has 14 residues. Germline CDR1 reads GTSNPN; CDR2 reads SVGIG (reference sequence). CDR3 sequence (DNA): TGTGCCTGGAGCCTGGGACAGGCCAAAGAGACCCAGTACTTC. This codes for CAWSLGQAKETQYF.

The rearrangement links TRBV30 to TRBJ1-1; 7 positions match TRBD1. The trim removed 2 bases at V and 5 bases at J, leaving 14 bases unmatched. This CDR3 is 16 amino acids long. Germline lookup yields CDR1 GTSNPN and CDR2 SVGIG (reference sequence). CDR3 coding DNA: TGTGCCTGGAGTAGGCGACAGGGAAAGGCGAGGACTGAAGCTTTCTTT. Its protein product is CAWSRRQGKARTEAFF.

The chain recombines TRBV19 with TRBJ2-7; 9 bases are a match to TRBD1. V trimming: 8 bases; J trimming: 7 bases; junction bases outside the gene matches: 3. In germline, CDR1 is LNHDA, CDR2 SQIVND (reference sequence). CDR3 length: 11 amino acids. CDR3 nucleotides: TGTGCCAGTGGGGACAGGGATGAGCAGTACTTC. Translated: CASGDRDEQYF.